The 12 T cell receptor beta chains below all came from one sample that was sequenced in a study of blood T cells in healthy people across ages. Primers used in a second PCR of roughly 6 to 12 cycles were a sample-barcoded 5' primer and a J-beta primer mix. TCRdb called the 5' RACE reads again in MiXCR, with one record for every CDR3 protein. The data show approximately 810,000 distinct CDR3 sequences, about 30% seen once. Sequencing was done on a sample of blood. The receptor source for this set is an elderly woman in good health.

A remark on this clonotype: Given a much more abundant clone one base away, this may be a read error. V gene TRBV4-2 combines with J gene TRBJ2-3; TRBD1 matches at 11 bases. Germline assignment: CDR1 LGHNA and CDR2 YNFKEQ. The CDR3 runs 17 residues. DNA for the CDR3: TGTGCCAGCAGCCATGGACAGGGGGCCACTAGCACAGATATGCAGTATTTT. Protein sequence: CASSHGQGATSTDMQYF.

This clonotype was found a few times. The gene calls are TRBV14 and TRBJ1-1; D not resolved. Germline CDR1 is SGHDN and CDR2 is FVKESK. CDR3 length equals 13 residues. V was clipped by 8 bases and J by 0 bases, with 10 bases between them. CDR3 loop: CASGTALNTEAFF. The CDR3 DNA is TGTGCCAGCGGAACAGCCCTGAACACTGAAGCTTTCTTT. The variable domain in full, completed from reference TRBV14 and TRBJ1-1, reads EAGVTQFPSHSVIEKGQTVTLRCDPISGHDNLYWYRRVMGKEIKFLLHFVKESKQDESGMPNNRFLAERTGGTYSTLKVQPAELEDSGVYFCASGTALNTEAFFGQGTRLTVV.

This clonotype was recorded many times. The rearrangement uses TRBV15 and TRBJ1-2; D remains ambiguous. The CDR3 runs to 13 residues. V lost 0 bases, J lost 4 bases, and 6 bases lay in between. Looked up from germline, CDR1 is LNHNV and CDR2 is YYDKDF (reference sequence). CDR3 amino acids: CATSREQPYGYTF. The CDR3 coding sequence is TGTGCCACCAGCAGAGAACAGCCCTATGGCTACACCTTC.

At least ten counts were recorded for this clonotype. The gene calls are TRBV18 and TRBJ2-3, with 9 bases identical to TRBD2. Germline V gene lookup returns CDR1 KGHSH and CDR2 LQKENI. CDR3 length equals 15 residues. Germline trimming cut 3 bases from V and 1 base from J; bases unmatched to any gene: 2. CDR3 sequence: CASSPERGGTDTQYF. CDR3 in DNA: TGTGCCAGCTCACCGGAGCGGGGGGGCACAGATACGCAGTATTTT.

The table lists this clonotype with a few counts. The chain recombines TRBV7-2 with TRBJ1-3; D gene ambiguous. Trimming pared 2 bases from V and 0 bases from J, leaving 14 bases between. CDR1 SGHTA and CDR2 FQGNSA come from the germline V gene. There are 17 residues in the CDR3. The DNA for the CDR3 is TGTGCCAGCAGCTTACCCAGCAGCCCGAACTCTGGAAACACCATATATTTT. It yields the protein CASSLPSSPNSGNTIYF.

This clonotype appeared many times. This chain uses TRBV20-1 with TRBJ1-5; no clear D gene. CDR3 length: 12 residues. Between the trimmed V and J ends, which lost 7 bases and 6 bases, there was a span of 13 bases. Germline-derived CDR1 and CDR2 are DFQATT and SNEGSKA (reference sequence). The CDR3 region is CSGRAVGQPQHF. DNA of the CDR3: TGCAGTGGAAGGGCGGTGGGTCAGCCCCAGCATTTT.

Of note for this clonotype: Being one base from a much bigger clone, this may be a read error. The chain links TRBV20-1 to TRBJ2-5, with D uncertain. Germline V gene lookup returns CDR1 DFQATT and CDR2 SNEGSKA (reference sequence). The CDR3 runs to 12 residues. In DNA form, the CDR3 reads TGCAGTGTTAGAGTGGCCCAAGAGACCCAGTACTTC. Its translation is CSVRVAQETQYF.

This clonotype showed up many times. The CDR3 loop reads CSAQTVSSYNEQFF. The CDR3 DNA follows: TGCAGTGCTCAGACAGTTAGCTCCTACAATGAGCAGTTCTTC. J is TRBJ2-1 and V is TRBV20-1; maybe TRBD1 (5 bases). CDR1 and CDR2 from the germline V gene are DFQATT and SNEGSKA (reference sequence). Trimming shortened V by 5 bases and J by 0 bases, and 11 bases separated the two germline ends. The CDR3 runs to 14 residues.

Many counts were recorded for this clonotype. The CDR3 coding sequence is TGCAGTGCTAGAGATATGACAGGGGTTGTAGAGACCCAGTACTTC. It yields the protein CSARDMTGVVETQYF. This chain uses TRBV20-1 with TRBJ2-5, with 8 nucleotides matching TRBD1. Germline CDR1 DFQATT, CDR2 SNEGSKA (reference sequence). The CDR3 contains 15 residues. Losses at the gene ends were 0 bases for V and 4 bases for J; bases not matched to a gene: 7.

Comments on this clonotype: One end of the junction varies from germline; a read error may be responsible. The chain carries TRBV20-1 and TRBJ1-1, with D possibly being TRBD1 (5 bases). CDR3 length: 12 amino acids. CDR1 and CDR2 from the germline V gene are DFQATT and SNEGSKA (reference sequence). The CDR3 DNA follows: TGCGGTGCCGAGACAGCTGACACTGAAGCTTTCTTT. This translates into CGAETADTEAFF.

The sample holds a few counts of this clonotype. The V and J genes are TRBV24-1 and TRBJ2-1; weak D call: TRBD1 (6 bases). Germline-derived CDR1 and CDR2 are KGHDR and SFDVKD. The V and J ends lost 3 bases and 9 bases respectively, with 14 bases between them. The CDR3 loop spans 14 amino acids. The CDR3 protein is CATSDPGQIAEQFF. In DNA, the CDR3 is TGTGCCACCAGTGATCCAGGACAGATTGCTGAGCAGTTCTTC.

This sequence joins TRBV6-4 and TRBJ2-3, with D possibly TRBD2 on 7 matching bases. Looked up from germline, CDR1 is MRHNA and CDR2 is SNTAGT. The length of the CDR3 is 15 residues. V was trimmed by 2 bases and J by 1 base, leaving 10 bases between them. The CDR3 region has the DNA TGTGCCAGCAGTGACCGGGGGGCCGGCACAGATACGCAGTATTTT. This gives the protein CASSDRGAGTDTQYF.